Listed below are T cell receptor beta chains from one sample, sequenced in a study of cytotoxic CD8 clonotypes in ibrutinib-treated CLL. Method: immunoSEQ multiplex PCR; TCRdb's copy keeps in-frame clones and lacks some. The sample lists some 76,000 clones; approximately 87% were seen once. Sequenced here: PBMCs, sampled after 24 months of ibrutinib treatment. The receptors here all came from a human donor with chronic lymphocytic leukemia. Each CDR3 is given with its conserved first and last residue.

v_call	j_call	cdr3_aa
TRBV28	TRBJ1-6	CASRVRGSPLHF
TRBV6-5	TRBJ2-5	CASSYPGLAEETQYF
TRBV7-6	TRBJ1-3	CASSLVRGGSGNTIYF
TRBV18	TRBJ1-4	CASSPTGTRGEKLFF
TRBV5-6	TRBJ2-1	CASSGPDSGSSYNEQFF
TRBV5-1	TRBJ2-2	CASRRQDQNTGELFF
TRBV5-4	TRBJ2-1	CASSPSGHYNEQFF
TRBV2	TRBJ2-3	CASSPFGLDTQYF
TRBV12-5	TRBJ2-1	CASAKGQGMGNEQFF
TRBV19	TRBJ2-2	CASKSSGQGNTGELFF
TRBV7-7	TRBJ2-5	CASSLRLLRDAQETQYF
TRBV4-2	TRBJ2-1	CASSQVGDHEQFF
TRBV2	TRBJ2-5	CASSEPNLAGETQYF
TRBV7-3	TRBJ2-3	CASSGQGATDTQYF
TRBV2	TRBJ2-3	CASTSERTDTQYF
TRBV5-8	TRBJ1-5	CASSLGQGGQPQHF
TRBV19	TRBJ2-3	CASSIGQNVGTDTQYF
TRBV30	TRBJ2-1	CAWSLGAASNEQFF
TRBV29-1	TRBJ2-7	CSAGAGSYEQYF
TRBV14	TRBJ2-3	CASSQGLAGNTDTQYF
TRBV7-9	TRBJ2-2	CASSLPSGRDTGELFF
TRBV6-1	TRBJ2-3	CASSLAASSTDTQYF
TRBV7-9	TRBJ2-1	CASGTSGVNEQFF
TRBV7-6	TRBJ2-7	CASSHLGSIYEQYF
TRBV21-1	TRBJ1-2	CASSKDQGSGGYTF
TRBV2	TRBJ2-5	CASSETRVTGYQETQYF
TRBV7-9	TRBJ2-7	CASSLGPAGGPGEYEQYF
TRBV6-6	TRBJ2-1	CASSYPVRHNEQFF
TRBV7-9	TRBJ1-1	CASSKPQGGGTEAFF